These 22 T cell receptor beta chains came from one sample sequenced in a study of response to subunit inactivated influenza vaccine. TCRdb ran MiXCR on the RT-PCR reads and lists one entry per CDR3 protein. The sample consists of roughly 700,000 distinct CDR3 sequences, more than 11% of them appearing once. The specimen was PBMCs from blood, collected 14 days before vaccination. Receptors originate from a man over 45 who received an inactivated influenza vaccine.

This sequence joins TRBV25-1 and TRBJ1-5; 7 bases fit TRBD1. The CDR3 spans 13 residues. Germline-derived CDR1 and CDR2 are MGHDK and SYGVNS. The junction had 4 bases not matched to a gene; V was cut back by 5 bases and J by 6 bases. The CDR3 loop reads CASSTGEVQPQHF. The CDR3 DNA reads TGTGCCAGCAGTACAGGGGAGGTTCAGCCCCAGCATTTT.

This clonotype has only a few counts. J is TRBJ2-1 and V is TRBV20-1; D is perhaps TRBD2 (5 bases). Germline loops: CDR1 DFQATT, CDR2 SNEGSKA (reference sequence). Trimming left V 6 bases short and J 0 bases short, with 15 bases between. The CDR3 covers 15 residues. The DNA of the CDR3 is TGCAGTGCACACGGAGGAATAAGCTCCTACAATGAGCAGTTCTTC. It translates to CSAHGGISSYNEQFF.

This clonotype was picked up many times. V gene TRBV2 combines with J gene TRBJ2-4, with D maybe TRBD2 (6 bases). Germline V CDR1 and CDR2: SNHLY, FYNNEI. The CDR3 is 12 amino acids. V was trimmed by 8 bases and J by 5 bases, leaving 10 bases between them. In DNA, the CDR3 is TGTGCCAGCGGAGGGAGCCAAAACATTCAGTACTTC. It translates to CASGGSQNIQYF.

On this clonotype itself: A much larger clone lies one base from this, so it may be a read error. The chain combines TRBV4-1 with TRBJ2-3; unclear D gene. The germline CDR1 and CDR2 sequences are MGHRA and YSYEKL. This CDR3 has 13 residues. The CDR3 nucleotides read TGCGCCAGCAGCCAACCTATCACAGCTACGCAGTATTTT. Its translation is CASSQPITATQYF.

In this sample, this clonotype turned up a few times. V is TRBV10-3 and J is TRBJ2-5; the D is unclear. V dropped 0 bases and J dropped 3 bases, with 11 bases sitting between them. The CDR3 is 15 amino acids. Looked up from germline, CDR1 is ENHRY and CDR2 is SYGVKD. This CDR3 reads CAISESVLDEETQYF. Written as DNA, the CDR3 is TGTGCCATCAGTGAGTCCGTTTTGGATGAAGAGACCCAGTACTTC.

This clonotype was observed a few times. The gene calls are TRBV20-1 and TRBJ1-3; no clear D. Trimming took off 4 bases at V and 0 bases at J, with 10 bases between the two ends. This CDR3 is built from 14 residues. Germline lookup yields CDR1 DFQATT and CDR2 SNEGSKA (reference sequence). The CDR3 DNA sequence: TGCAGTGCTAAGGACCGGAACTCTGGAAACACCATATATTTT. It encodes CSAKDRNSGNTIYF.

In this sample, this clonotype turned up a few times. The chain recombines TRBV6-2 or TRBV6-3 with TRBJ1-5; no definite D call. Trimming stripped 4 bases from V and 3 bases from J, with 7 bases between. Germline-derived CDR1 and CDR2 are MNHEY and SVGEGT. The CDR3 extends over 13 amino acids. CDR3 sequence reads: CASSFQANQPQHF. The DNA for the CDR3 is TGTGCCAGCAGTTTTCAAGCCAATCAGCCCCAGCATTTT.

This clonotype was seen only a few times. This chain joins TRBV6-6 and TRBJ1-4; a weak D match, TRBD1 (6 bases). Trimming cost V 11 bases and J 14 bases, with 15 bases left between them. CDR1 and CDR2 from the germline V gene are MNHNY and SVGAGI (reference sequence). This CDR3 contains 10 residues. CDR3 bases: TGTGCCTCCCGGAAGGGGGGGCTGTTTTTT. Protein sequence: CASRKGGLFF.

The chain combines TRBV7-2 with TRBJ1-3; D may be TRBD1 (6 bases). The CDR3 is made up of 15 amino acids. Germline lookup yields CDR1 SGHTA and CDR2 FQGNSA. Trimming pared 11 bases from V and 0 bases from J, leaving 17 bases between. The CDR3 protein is CASRKTGSSGNTIYF. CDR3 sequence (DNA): TGTGCCTCCCGAAAGACAGGTTCCTCTGGAAACACCATATATTTT.

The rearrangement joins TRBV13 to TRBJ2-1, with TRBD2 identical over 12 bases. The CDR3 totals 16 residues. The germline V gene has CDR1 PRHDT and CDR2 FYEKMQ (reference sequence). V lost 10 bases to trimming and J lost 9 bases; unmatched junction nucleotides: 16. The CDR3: CATKSLLAGGVSEQFF. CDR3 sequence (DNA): TGTGCCACCAAATCATTACTAGCGGGAGGTGTGAGTGAGCAGTTCTTC.

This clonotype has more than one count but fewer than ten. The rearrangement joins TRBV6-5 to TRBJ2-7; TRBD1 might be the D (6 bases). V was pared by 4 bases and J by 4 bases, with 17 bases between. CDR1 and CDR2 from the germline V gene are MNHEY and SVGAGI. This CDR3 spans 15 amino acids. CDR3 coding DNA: TGTGCCAGCAGTTTCCTCCACAGGGCCTCATACGAGCAGTACTTC. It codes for CASSFLHRASYEQYF.

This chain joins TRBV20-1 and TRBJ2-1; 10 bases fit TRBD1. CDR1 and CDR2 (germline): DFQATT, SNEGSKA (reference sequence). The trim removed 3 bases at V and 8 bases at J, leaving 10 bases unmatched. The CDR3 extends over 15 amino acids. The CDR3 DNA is TGCAGTGCTAGCGCCGGGACAGGGGTTTTGGATGAGCAGTTCTTC. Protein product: CSASAGTGVLDEQFF.

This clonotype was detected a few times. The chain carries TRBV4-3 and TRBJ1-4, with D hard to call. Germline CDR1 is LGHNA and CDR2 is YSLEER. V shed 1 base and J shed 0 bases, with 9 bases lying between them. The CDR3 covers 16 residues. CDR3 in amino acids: CASSQGVHATNEKLFF. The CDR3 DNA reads TGCGCCAGCAGCCAAGGGGTCCACGCAACTAATGAAAAACTGTTTTTT.

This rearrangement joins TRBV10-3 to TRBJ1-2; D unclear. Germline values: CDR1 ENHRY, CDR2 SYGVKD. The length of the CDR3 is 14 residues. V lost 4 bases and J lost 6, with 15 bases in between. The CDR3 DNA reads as TGTGCCATCAGTGTGTCGGCCAGCTTGGATGGCTACACCTTC. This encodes CAISVSASLDGYTF.

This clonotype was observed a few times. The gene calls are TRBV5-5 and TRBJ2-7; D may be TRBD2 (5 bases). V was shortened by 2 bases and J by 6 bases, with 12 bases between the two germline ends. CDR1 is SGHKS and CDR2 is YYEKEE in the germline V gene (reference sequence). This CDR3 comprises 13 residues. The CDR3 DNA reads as TGTGCCAGCAGCTTTTCAGCTCGGGGCGAGCAGTACTTC. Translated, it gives CASSFSARGEQYF.

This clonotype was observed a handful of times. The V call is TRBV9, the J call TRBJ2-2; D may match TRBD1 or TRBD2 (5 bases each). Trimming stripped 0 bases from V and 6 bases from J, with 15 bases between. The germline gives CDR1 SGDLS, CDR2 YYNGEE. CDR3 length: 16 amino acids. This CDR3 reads CASSVGILQGPGELFF. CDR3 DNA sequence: TGTGCCAGCAGCGTAGGGATACTCCAGGGACCCGGGGAGCTGTTTTTT.

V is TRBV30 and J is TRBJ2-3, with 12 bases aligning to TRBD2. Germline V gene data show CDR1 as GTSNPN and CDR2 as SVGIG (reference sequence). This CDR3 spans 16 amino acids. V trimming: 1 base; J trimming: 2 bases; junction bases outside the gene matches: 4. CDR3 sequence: CAWSALAGGSTDTQYF. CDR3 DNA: TGTGCCTGGAGTGCTCTAGCGGGAGGGTCCACAGATACGCAGTATTTT.

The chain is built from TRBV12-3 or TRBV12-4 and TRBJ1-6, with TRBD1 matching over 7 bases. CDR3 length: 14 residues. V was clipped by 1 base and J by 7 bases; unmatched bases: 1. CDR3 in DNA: TGTGCCAGCAGTTTAGGGGACAGAAATTCACCCCTCCACTTT. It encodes CASSLGDRNSPLHF.

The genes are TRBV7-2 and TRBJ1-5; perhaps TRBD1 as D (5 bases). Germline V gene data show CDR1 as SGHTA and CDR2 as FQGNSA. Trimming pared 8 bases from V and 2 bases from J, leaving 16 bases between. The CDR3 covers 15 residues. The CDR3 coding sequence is TGTGCCAGCTCCCTTCGGGGGTTTGGCAATCAGCCCCAGCATTTT. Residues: CASSLRGFGNQPQHF.

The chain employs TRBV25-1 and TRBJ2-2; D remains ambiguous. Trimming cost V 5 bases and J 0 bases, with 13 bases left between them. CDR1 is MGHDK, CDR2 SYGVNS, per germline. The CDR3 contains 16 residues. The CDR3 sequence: CASSSDLSPNTGELFF. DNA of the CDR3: TGTGCCAGCAGTTCCGACCTCAGCCCGAACACCGGGGAGCTGTTTTTT.

Here the CDR3 reads CSASKAGGYLDNEQFF. CDR3 sequence (DNA): TGCAGTGCTAGCAAAGCGGGAGGTTATCTAGACAATGAGCAGTTCTTC. This sequence joins TRBV20-1 and TRBJ2-1; 9 bases are a match to TRBD2. The V gene's germline CDR1 is DFQATT and CDR2 SNEGSKA (reference sequence). Trimming took 3 bases from V and 5 from J; bases not matched to a gene: 11. The CDR3 consists of 16 residues.

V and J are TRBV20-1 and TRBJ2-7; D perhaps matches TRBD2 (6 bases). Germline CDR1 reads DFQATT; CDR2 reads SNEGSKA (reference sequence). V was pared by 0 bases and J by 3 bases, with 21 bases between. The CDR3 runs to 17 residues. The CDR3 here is CSARDDVEGSFYYEQYF. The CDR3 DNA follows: TGCAGTGCTAGAGATGATGTGGAGGGATCATTTTACTACGAGCAGTACTTC.